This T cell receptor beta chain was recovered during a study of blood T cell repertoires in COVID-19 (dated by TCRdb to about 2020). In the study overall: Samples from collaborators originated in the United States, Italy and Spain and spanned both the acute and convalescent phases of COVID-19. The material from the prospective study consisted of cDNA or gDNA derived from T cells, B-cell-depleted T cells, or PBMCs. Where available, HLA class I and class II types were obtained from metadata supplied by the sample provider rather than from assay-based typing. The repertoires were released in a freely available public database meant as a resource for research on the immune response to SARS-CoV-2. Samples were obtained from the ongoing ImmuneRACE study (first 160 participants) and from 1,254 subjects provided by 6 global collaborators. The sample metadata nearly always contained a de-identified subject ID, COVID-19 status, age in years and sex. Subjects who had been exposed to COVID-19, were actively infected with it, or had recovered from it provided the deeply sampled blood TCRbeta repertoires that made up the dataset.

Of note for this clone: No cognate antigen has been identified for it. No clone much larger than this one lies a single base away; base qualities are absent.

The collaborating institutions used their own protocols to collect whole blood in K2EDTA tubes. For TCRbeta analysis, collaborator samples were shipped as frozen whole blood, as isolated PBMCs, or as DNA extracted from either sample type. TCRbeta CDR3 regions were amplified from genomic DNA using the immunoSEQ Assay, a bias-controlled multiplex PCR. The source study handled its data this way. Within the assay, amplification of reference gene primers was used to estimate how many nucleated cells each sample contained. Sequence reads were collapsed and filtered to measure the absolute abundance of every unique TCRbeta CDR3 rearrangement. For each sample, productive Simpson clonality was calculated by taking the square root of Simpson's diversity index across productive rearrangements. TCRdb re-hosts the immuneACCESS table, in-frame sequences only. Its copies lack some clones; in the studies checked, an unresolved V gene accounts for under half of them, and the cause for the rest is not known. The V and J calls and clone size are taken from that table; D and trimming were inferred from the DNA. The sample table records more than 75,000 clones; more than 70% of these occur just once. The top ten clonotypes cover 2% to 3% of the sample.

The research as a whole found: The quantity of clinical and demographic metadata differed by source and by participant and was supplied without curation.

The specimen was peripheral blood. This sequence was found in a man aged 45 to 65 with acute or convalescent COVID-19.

CDR3 loop: CASRDKGGGWSPLHF. The nucleotide sequence is TGTGCCAGCAGGGATAAAGGCGGGGGGTGGTCACCCCTCCACTTT. Recombination joined TRBV2 with TRBJ1-6, with a tentative D gene TRBD1 over 5 matching bases. The CDR3 runs 15 amino acids, cysteine and phenylalanine included. This entry keeps only the CDR3 DNA: 45 bases, framed from base 1. Via the germline V gene, CDR1 is SNHLY and CDR2 FYNNEI. V is cut by 6 bases and J by 10 bases, and the space between the germline ends is 19 bases. Reference TRBV2 and TRBJ1-6 proteins supply the regions before and after the CDR3; the full variable domain is: EPEVTQTPSHQVTQMGQEVILRCVPISNHLYFYWYRQILGQKVEFLVSFYNNEISEKSEIFDDQFSVERPDGSNFTLKIRSTKLEDSAMYFCASRDKGGGWSPLHFGNGTRLTVT.